The source of this T cell receptor beta chain is a study of T cell repertoires in cytomegalovirus infection. The study, taken as a whole, reports: In two of eight donors, the top clonotype was HLA-C-restricted CMV-specific.

TCRdb reanalysed the reads using MiXCR and keeps one entry per CDR3 protein. The table lists more than 250,000 distinct CDR3 sequences, roughly 25% of them singletons. This clonotype was found a few times. What it binds is unknown. Germline values: CDR1 SEHNR, CDR2 FQNEAQ (reference sequence). V was cut by 2 bases and J by 3 bases, with 11 bases left in between. The CDR3 loop spans 16 amino acids. This specimen consisted of cultured PBMCs, obtained from culture after CMV antigen stimulation. This clonotype originated in a human donor in good health (CMV status not recorded). Some clones in this sample may be carry-over from other donors' samples. V is TRBV7-9 and J is TRBJ2-6; D is possibly TRBD2 (5 bases). The CDR3 DNA is TGTGCCAGCAGCTTAACTCTAGGAGGTGGGGCCAACGTCCTGACTTTC. This codes for CASSLTLGGGANVLTF.